This is a list of T cell receptor beta chains from one sample in a study of HIV-infected children after antiretroviral therapy interruption. TCRdb reprocessed the 3' RACE reads via MiXCR and lists one record per CDR3 protein. The sample contains approximately 95,000 distinct CDR3 sequences, around 6.9% of which appear only once. The sequences come from CD45RA+ CD4+ T cells from PBMCs, pooled from several time points, collected from a donor given antiretroviral therapy, either interrupted or continuous. These receptor sequences come from a pool of human donors with HIV. CDR3s include the opening cysteine and the closing phenylalanine or tryptophan. A D gene is named only where the DNA matches it firmly. Some rows have no size entry. The others give once, few or many, or a class for an expanded clone.

J gene	V gene	D gene	clone size	CDR3 protein	CDR3 DNA
TRBJ2-3	TRBV4-1	TRBD2	-	CASSQLAGVETDTQYF	TGCGCCAGCAGCCAACTAGCGGGGGTTGAAACAGATACGCAGTATTTT
TRBJ1-2	TRBV11-2	-	many	CASSLVLGFKDYGYTF	TGTGCCAGCAGCTTAGTTCTGGGATTTAAGGACTATGGCTACACCTTC
TRBJ2-3	TRBV23-1	-	many	CASSEGLLDTDTQYF	TGCGCCAGCAGTGAGGGACTCCTGGACACAGATACGCAGTATTTT
TRBJ2-7	TRBV2	-	few	CASSTQGVVRYEQYF	TGTGCCAGCAGTACCCAGGGTGTGGTTAGGTACGAGCAGTACTTC
TRBJ2-4	TRBV3-1	TRBD1	few	CASRNLTGTLAKNIQYF	TGTGCCAGCAGGAACTTGACAGGGACCCTAGCCAAAAACATTCAGTACTTC
TRBJ2-1	TRBV20-1	-	many	CSAPLRTNSYNEQFF	TGCAGTGCTCCGCTAAGGACAAACTCCTACAATGAGCAGTTCTTC
TRBJ1-2	TRBV5-1	TRBD1	few	CASTEMGQGDYGYTF	TGCGCCAGCACCGAAATGGGACAGGGGGACTATGGCTACACCTTC
TRBJ2-6	TRBV27	-	-	CASGEAGANVLTF	TGTGCCAGCGGGGAGGCTGGGGCCAACGTCCTGACTTTC
TRBJ1-1	TRBV10-3	-	many	CAISEGDDGNTEAFF	TGTGCCATCAGTGAGGGAGACGACGGCAACACTGAAGCTTTCTTT
TRBJ1-1	TRBV12-3/TRBV12-4	-	many	CASSSTFLGGGTEAFF	TGTGCCAGCAGTTCGACCTTTCTCGGGGGGGGCACTGAAGCTTTCTTT
TRBJ2-7	TRBV5-1	-	many	CASSLRVGFEQYF	TGCGCCAGCAGCTTGAGGGTTGGATTTGAGCAGTACTTC
TRBJ1-2	TRBV6-1	-	many	CASSPDPDYGYTF	TGTGCCAGCAGTCCCGATCCAGATTATGGCTACACCTTC
TRBJ1-6	TRBV21-1	-	many	CASPSDRGSLCSPLHF	TGTGCCAGCCCATCGGACAGGGGCTCCCTTTGTTCACCCCTCCACTTT
TRBJ2-7	TRBV7-9	-	many	CASSLTHEQYF	TGTGCCAGCAGCTTGACTCACGAGCAGTACTTC